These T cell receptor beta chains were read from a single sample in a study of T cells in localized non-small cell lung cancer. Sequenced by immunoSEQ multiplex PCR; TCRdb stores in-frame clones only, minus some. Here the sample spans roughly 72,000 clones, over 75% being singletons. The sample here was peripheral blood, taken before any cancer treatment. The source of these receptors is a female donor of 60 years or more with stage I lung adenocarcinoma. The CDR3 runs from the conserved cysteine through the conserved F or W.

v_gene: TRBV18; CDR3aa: CASSPFGTSGINEQFF
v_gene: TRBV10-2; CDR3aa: CASNLAKFDEQYF
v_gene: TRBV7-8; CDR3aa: CASSSQSPEAFF
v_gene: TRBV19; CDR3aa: CASSMNGANVLTF
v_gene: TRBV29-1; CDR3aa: CSVGQGAEAFF
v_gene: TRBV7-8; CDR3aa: CASSVTGTGQGDTQYF
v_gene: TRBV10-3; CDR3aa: CAISSGLAGGPGVQFF
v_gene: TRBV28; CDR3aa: CASSSQGRADQPQHF
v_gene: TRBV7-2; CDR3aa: CASSLGYYEQYF
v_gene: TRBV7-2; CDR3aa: CASSLYTEAFF
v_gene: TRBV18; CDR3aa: CASSRPQGKQFF
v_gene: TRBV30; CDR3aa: CAWKRQGLGSDTQYF
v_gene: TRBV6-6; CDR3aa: CASSYTGTGYPEQYF
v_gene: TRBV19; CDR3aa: CASSIGTAYEQYF
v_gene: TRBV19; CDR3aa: CASSGTSGREQYF
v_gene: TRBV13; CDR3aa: CASSLRGGRGYTF
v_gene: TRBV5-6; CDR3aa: CASSLSLASYNEQFF
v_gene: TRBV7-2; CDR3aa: CASSVLATGVSSYEQYF
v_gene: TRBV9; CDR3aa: CASSGDIVNTGELFF
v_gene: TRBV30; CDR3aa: CAWSTWGRVAEAFF
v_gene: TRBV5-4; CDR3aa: CASSSDRASYNEQFF
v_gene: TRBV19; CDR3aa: CASSPLGSAYGYTF
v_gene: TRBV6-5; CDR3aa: CATSAGQQETQYF
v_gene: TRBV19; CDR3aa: CASSMDRIGNTIYF
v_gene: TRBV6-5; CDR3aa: CASSHLRDEQFF
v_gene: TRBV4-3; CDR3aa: CASARGLHTGELFF
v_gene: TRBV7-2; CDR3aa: CASSLGFTARTGELFF
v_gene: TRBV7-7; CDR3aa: CASSIRGKETQYF
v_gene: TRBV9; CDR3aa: CASSETAQGDNQPQHF
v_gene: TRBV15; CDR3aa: CATSRGPKETQYF
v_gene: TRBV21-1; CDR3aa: CASSKRAQETQYF
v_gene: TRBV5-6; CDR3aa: CASSLGAGRVGYTF
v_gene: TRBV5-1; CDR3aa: CASSLSIGGTGGFNEQYF
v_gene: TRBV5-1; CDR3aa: CASSLTPGGRISDTQYF
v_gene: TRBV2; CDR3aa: CASSPRGSTPGELFF
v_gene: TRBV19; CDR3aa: CASSQGDYQPQHF
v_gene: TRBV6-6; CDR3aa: CASSYGAGTGELFF
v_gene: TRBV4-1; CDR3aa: CASSLNDRGTGNTIYF
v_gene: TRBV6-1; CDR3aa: CASKSGALWSYEQYF
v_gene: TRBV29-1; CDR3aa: CSAHYTNTGELFF
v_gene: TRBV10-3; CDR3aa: CAISESGYEQYF
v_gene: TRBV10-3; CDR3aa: CATAKSDRVATEAFF
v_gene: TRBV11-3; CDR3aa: CASSRGGLAVYNEQFF
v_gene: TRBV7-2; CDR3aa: CASSLLLGYTF
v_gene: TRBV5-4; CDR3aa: CASSWGRNEQFF
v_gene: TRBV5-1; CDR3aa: CASRLSGAKGETQYF
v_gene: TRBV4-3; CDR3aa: CASSQDYPPDNQPQHF
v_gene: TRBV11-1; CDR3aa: CASSLRGSWTGPNTEAFF
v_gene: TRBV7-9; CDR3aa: CASSYDVQVNGYTF
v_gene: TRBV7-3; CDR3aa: CASSRAPGEKLFF
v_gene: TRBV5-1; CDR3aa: CASSLRLTSGNDNEQFF
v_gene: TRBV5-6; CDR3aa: CASSLVRGHGYTF
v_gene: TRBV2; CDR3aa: CASRGVGNSGANVLTF
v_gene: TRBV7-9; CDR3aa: CASSLGLAGPPGIYNEQFF